These T cell receptor beta chains were read from a single sample in a study of neoadjuvant anti-PD-1 for oral cavity cancer. Here immunoSEQ multiplex PCR was the method, and the copy in TCRdb shows in-frame clones only, minus some. In the table there are around 81,000 clones, roughly four fifths of which are singletons. The sequenced sample was PBMCs, obtained before nivolumab (anti-PD-1) treatment. All receptors derive from a person between 40 and 79 years old with oral cavity squamous cell carcinoma. The CDR3 runs from the conserved cysteine through the conserved F or W. A D gene is named only where the DNA matches it firmly. The size of a clone is reported for some rows only, either as once, few or many, or as a class for expanded clones.

clone_size j_call v_call d_call cdr3_aa cdr3_nt
NA TRBJ2-2 TRBV7-6 TRBD2 CASSLGTSGNTGELFF TGTGCCAGCAGCTTAGGGACTAGCGGGAACACCGGGGAGCTGTTTTTT
NA TRBJ2-1 TRBV30 TRBD1 CAWSVLGQGLDNEQFF TGTGCCTGGAGTGTACTGGGACAGGGGCTCGACAATGAGCAGTTCTTC
NA TRBJ1-1 TRBV7-8 TRBD1 CASSFGQGTGEAFF TGTGCCAGCAGCTTCGGACAGGGTACGGGTGAAGCTTTCTTT
NA TRBJ2-7 TRBV14 TRBD2 CANPGLAGNEQYF TGTGCCAACCCGGGACTAGCGGGAAACGAGCAGTACTTC
NA TRBJ1-5 TRBV30 NA CAWSGAAGNQPQHF TGTGCCTGGAGTGGAGCAGCGGGCAATCAGCCCCAGCATTTT
NA TRBJ2-5 TRBV2 NA CASTQGGGTQETQYF TGTGCCAGCACCCAAGGGGGCGGGACCCAAGAGACCCAGTACTTC
once TRBJ1-1 TRBV7-9 NA CASSFLNTEAFF TGTGCCAGCAGCTTCCTGAACACTGAAGCTTTCTTT
NA TRBJ2-2 TRBV5-1 NA CASSPATGPNTGELFF TGCGCCAGCAGCCCCGCGACAGGACCGAACACCGGGGAGCTGTTTTTT
NA TRBJ1-5 TRBV10-3 TRBD1 CATTTGDQPQHF TGTGCCACCACAACAGGGGATCAGCCCCAGCATTTT
NA TRBJ1-2 TRBV28 NA CASSFLFSRGFYGYTF TGTGCCAGCAGTTTTCTCTTTTCCCGGGGTTTCTATGGCTACACCTTC
NA TRBJ1-3 TRBV7-8 NA CASSLDGSGNAGNTIYF TGTGCCAGCAGCTTAGATGGGTCAGGGAACGCTGGAAACACCATATATTTT
few TRBJ2-7 TRBV7-2 TRBD2 CASSSGLAGNSYEQYF TGTGCCAGCAGTTCGGGACTAGCGGGAAACTCCTACGAGCAGTACTTC
NA TRBJ1-1 TRBV21-1 NA CASTELGSFGGAFF TGTGCCAGCACCGAACTGGGATCGTTTGGTGGAGCTTTCTTT
NA TRBJ2-1 TRBV5-1 NA CASSLHPQASSYNEQFF TGCGCCAGCAGCTTGCATCCACAGGCCAGCTCCTACAATGAGCAGTTCTTC
NA TRBJ2-5 TRBV6-6 NA CASSYFDSGAIGTQYF TGTGCCAGCAGTTACTTCGACTCCGGGGCGATCGGGACCCAGTACTTC
NA TRBJ2-7 TRBV30 NA CAWSVSVYEQYF TGTGCCTGGAGTGTATCCGTCTACGAGCAGTACTTC
few TRBJ1-1 TRBV7-8 TRBD1 CASSLGGTVNSAFF TGTGCCAGCAGCTTAGGGGGGACAGTTAATTCGGCTTTCTTT
NA TRBJ2-3 TRBV7-2 TRBD1 CASSLAGGRGTDTQYF TGTGCCAGCAGCTTAGCAGGCGGCAGGGGGACAGATACGCAGTATTTT
NA TRBJ2-2 TRBV7-3 NA CASSLTLRTELFF TGTGCCAGCAGCTTAACGTTACGGACCGAGCTGTTTTTT
NA TRBJ1-5 TRBV29-1 TRBD1 CSVQLSGGSEPQHF TGCAGCGTTCAGCTTTCAGGGGGCAGCGAGCCCCAGCATTTT
NA TRBJ2-5 TRBV29-1 NA CSVTKNLGAETQYF TGCAGCGTTACCAAAAATTTGGGGGCAGAGACCCAGTACTTC
few TRBJ2-7 TRBV5-1 TRBD2 CASSTGTSDRSYEQYF TGCGCCAGCAGCACTGGGACTAGCGACCGGTCCTACGAGCAGTACTTC
NA TRBJ2-7 TRBV4-1 NA CASSDFYEQYF TGCGCCAGCAGCGACTTCTACGAGCAGTACTTC
NA TRBJ2-5 TRBV9 NA CASSALLGAETQYF TGTGCCAGCAGCGCCCTACTCGGGGCAGAGACCCAGTACTTC
NA TRBJ2-1 TRBV5-5 NA CATATGSVHEQFF TGTGCCACCGCCACAGGGTCGGTCCATGAGCAGTTCTTC
NA TRBJ2-7 TRBV11-2 NA CASSPRVSYEQYF TGTGCCAGCAGCCCCAGGGTTTCTTACGAGCAGTACTTC
NA TRBJ2-7 TRBV6-1 NA CASSVGRPTSSYEQYF TGTGCCAGCAGTGTGGGCAGGCCTACGAGCTCCTACGAGCAGTACTTC
few TRBJ1-4 TRBV28 NA CASSLVATTNEKLFF TGTGCCAGCAGTTTAGTAGCTACAACTAATGAAAAACTGTTTTTT
NA TRBJ2-1 TRBV4-2 TRBD2 CASSQDFGTSGYNEQFF TGTGCCAGCAGCCAAGACTTTGGGACTAGCGGATACAATGAGCAGTTCTTC
once TRBJ1-2 TRBV19 TRBD1 CASTGRTGGFYGYTF TGTGCCAGTACCGGGAGAACAGGGGGCTTCTATGGCTACACCTTC
NA TRBJ2-3 TRBV6-5 NA CASSYTPRDTQYF TGTGCCAGCAGTTACACCCCTAGGGATACGCAGTATTTT
NA TRBJ2-3 TRBV6-1 NA CASSGRDTQYF TGTGCCAGCAGTGGGCGAGATACGCAGTATTTT
NA TRBJ2-7 TRBV5-4 TRBD1 CASTFTGAHEQYF TGTGCCAGCACCTTCACAGGGGCCCACGAGCAGTACTTC
NA TRBJ2-3 TRBV30 NA CAWSVERNTDTQYF TGTGCCTGGAGTGTAGAGCGGAACACAGATACGCAGTATTTT
NA TRBJ1-1 TRBV7-9 NA CASSLVLETEAFF TGTGCCAGCAGCTTAGTATTGGAGACTGAAGCTTTCTTT
NA TRBJ2-7 TRBV6-1 TRBD2 CASSVSGTSGIYF TGTGCCAGCAGTGTATCCGGGACTAGCGGGATTTACTTC
NA TRBJ2-5 TRBV10-3 NA CAISESRETQYF TGTGCCATCAGTGAGTCGAGAGAGACCCAGTACTTC
NA TRBJ1-1 TRBV28 TRBD1 CASTLGGQGGFTEAFF TGTGCCAGCACCCTCGGGGGACAGGGGGGCTTCACTGAAGCTTTCTTT
few TRBJ1-1 TRBV29-1 NA CSARDVSTEAFF TGCAGCGCCCGGGACGTGAGCACTGAAGCTTTCTTT
NA TRBJ2-3 TRBV5-1 NA CASSLDGTSTDTQYF TGCGCCAGCAGCTTGGATGGCACTAGCACAGATACGCAGTATTTT